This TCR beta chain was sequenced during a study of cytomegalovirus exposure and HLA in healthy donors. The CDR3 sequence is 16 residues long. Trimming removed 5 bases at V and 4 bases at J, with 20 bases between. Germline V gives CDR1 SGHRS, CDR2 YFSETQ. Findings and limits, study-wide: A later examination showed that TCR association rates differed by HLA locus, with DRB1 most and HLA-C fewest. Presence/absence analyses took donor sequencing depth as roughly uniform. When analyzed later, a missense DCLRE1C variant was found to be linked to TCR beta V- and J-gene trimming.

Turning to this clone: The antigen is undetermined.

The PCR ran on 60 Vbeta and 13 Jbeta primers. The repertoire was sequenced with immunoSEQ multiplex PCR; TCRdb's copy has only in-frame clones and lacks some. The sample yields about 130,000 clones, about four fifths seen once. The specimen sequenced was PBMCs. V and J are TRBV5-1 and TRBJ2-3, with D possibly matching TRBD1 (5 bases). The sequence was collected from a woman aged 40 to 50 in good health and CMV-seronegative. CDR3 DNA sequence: TGCGCCAGCAGTCTGGGGCAGGACCCCGTCGCAGATACGCAGTATTTT. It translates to CASSLGQDPVADTQYF.